This is a list of T cell receptor beta chains from one sample in a study of neurological immune-mediated disorders. A single record per CDR3 protein comes from TCRdb applying MiXCR to the 5' RACE reads. The sample has about 59,000 distinct CDR3 sequences; over 9.5% are singletons. The sample taken for sequencing was PBMCs. All receptors derive from a woman between 55 and 75 years old with HTLV-1-associated myelopathy (HAM/TSP). Both conserved end residues are part of each CDR3. Each record gives: clone size, D gene, J gene, V gene, CDR3 DNA, CDR3 protein. D genes are given only for firm matches. Expanded clones are given a class, and other clones once, few, many or no size at all.

few TRBD2 TRBJ2-7 TRBV29-1 TGCAGCGTTGAAGCCAGCGGGAGAGCAGGGGAGCAGTACTTC CSVEASGRAGEQYF
many - TRBJ2-7 TRBV7-9 TGTGCCAGCAGCACCGGGACTCCACCCTACGAGCAGTACTTC CASSTGTPPYEQYF
many - TRBJ2-3 TRBV5-6 TGTGCCAGCAGCTTGAACGGCGGGGCTGGAGATACGCAGTATTTT CASSLNGGAGDTQYF
many - TRBJ2-5 TRBV20-1 TGCAGTGCTAGGTGGATAGGGGGGTTCGGAGAGACCCAGTACTTC CSARWIGGFGETQYF
- TRBD2 TRBJ2-7 TRBV4-2 TGTGCCAGCAGCCCCCTGGTGGGAGGGCTCGGCGAGCTGTACTTC CASSPLVGGLGELYF
many - TRBJ2-5 TRBV9 TGTGCCAGCAGCGAACGGGACGGGAGCCCAAAATTC CASSERDGSPKF
- - TRBJ2-7 TRBV11-3 TGTGCCAGCAGCTTAGGGGCTAGCTCCACCTACGAGCAGTACTTC CASSLGASSTYEQYF
- - TRBJ2-7 TRBV11-2 TGTGCCAGCAGCCGGTCGGAGGGAAACGAGCAGTACTTC CASSRSEGNEQYF
many - TRBJ2-7 TRBV5-6 TGTGCCAGCAGCCGGGGAAGCTCCTACGAGCAGTACTTC CASSRGSSYEQYF
medium-sized - TRBJ2-3 TRBV20-1 TGCAGTGCTATACCCTACACAACATATCCGCAGTATTTT CSAIPYTTYPQYF
many - TRBJ1-2 TRBV5-1 TGCGCCAGCAGCCCGGACAGTCGGAACTATGGCTACACCTTC CASSPDSRNYGYTF
many - TRBJ2-1 TRBV10-3 TGTGCCATCAGCCCCACAGCGGGCTCCTACAATGAGCAGTTCTTC CAISPTAGSYNEQFF
- - TRBJ1-3 TRBV6-1 TGTGCCAGCAGTGAAGACGGGAGCTACTCTGGAAACACCATATATTTT CASSEDGSYSGNTIYF
many TRBD2 TRBJ2-1 TRBV19 TGTGCCAGCAAATCTGGGGGAAGCGGGGTTGGGAATGAGCAGTTCTTC CASKSGGSGVGNEQFF
- TRBD1 TRBJ2-7 TRBV7-7 TGTGCCAGCAGCGCCGGGACAGGGCCAAGCTACGAGCAGTACTTC CASSAGTGPSYEQYF
many TRBD1 TRBJ2-1 TRBV5-1 TGCGCCAGCAGCCGCGATGGACAGGGTATTGATGAGCAGTTCTTC CASSRDGQGIDEQFF
many TRBD2 TRBJ2-2 TRBV7-9 TGTGCCAGCAGCGGGACTAGCGGGGCCTCGAGCACCGGGGAGCTGTTTTTT CASSGTSGASSTGELFF
many - TRBJ1-1 TRBV10-3 TGTGCCATCAGTGAGCTGGATTGGGGGACTGAAGCTTTCTTT CAISELDWGTEAFF
many - TRBJ2-1 TRBV25-1 TGTGCCAGCATGAAGGGTCAGGCCCTGGGGTCCGGTGAGCAGTTCTTC CASMKGQALGSGEQFF
many - TRBJ2-1 TRBV5-1 TGCGCCAGCAGCTTGGGGGGGTTCTCCTACAATGAGCAGTTCTTC CASSLGGFSYNEQFF
many - TRBJ2-5 TRBV20-1 TGCAGTGCTAGAGCTACCAGGGGTGGAGAGACCCAGTACTTC CSARATRGGETQYF